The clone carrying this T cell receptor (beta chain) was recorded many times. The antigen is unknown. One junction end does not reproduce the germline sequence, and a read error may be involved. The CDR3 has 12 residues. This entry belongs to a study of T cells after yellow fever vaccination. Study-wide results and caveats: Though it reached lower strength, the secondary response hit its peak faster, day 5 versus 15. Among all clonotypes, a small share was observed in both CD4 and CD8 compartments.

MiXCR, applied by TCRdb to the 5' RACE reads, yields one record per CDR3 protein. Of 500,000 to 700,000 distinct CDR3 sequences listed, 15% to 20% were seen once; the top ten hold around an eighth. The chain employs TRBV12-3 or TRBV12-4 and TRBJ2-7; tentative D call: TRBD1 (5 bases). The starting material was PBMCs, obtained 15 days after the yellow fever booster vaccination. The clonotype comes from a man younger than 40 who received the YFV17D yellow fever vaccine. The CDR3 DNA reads TGTGCCAGCAGCCCGGACCAGGGCGAGAAGTACTTC. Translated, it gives CASSPDQGEKYF.